The 12 T cell receptor beta chains below all came from one sample that was sequenced in a study of tumor-infiltrating lymphocytes in oesophageal squamous cell carcinoma. MiXCR, applied by TCRdb to the PCR reads, yields one record per CDR3 protein. The top ten clones hold 30% to 40% of a sample with 9,500 or so distinct CDR3 sequences, approximately 59% of them seen once. Sequencing was carried out using esophageal tumor tissue. Every receptor here comes from a male donor with esophageal squamous cell carcinoma.

The chain carries TRBV6-2 or TRBV6-3 and TRBJ1-5, with 12 positions matching TRBD1. CDR1 and CDR2 (germline): MNHEY, SVGEGT. Trimming at V came to 11 bases and at J to 6 bases, leaving 14 bases not matched to a gene. This CDR3 has 16 amino acids. CDR3 coding DNA: TGTGCCCAAAAGGGACAGGGGGCAATGGGGTCTCAGCCCCAGCATTTT. It is translated as CAQKGQGAMGSQPQHF.

About this clonotype itself: The junction differs from germline at one of its ends, possibly a read error. The rearrangement uses TRBV7-8 and TRBJ1-6; the match to TRBD1 covers 9 bases. CDR1 is SGHVS and CDR2 is FQNEAQ in the germline V gene. This CDR3 is built from 16 residues. This chain's CDR3 is CASSRWSTGGWDEQYF. CDR3 nucleotides: TGTGCCAGCAGCCGGTGGAGTACAGGGGGCTGGGACGAGCAGTACTTT.

In this sample, this clonotype turned up many times. V usage is TRBV6-4 and J usage is TRBJ1-1, with no clear D. Germline-derived CDR1 and CDR2 are MRHNA and SNTAGT. CDR3 length: 14 amino acids. V lost 0 bases and J lost 6, with 11 bases in between. CDR3: CASSDSNEGSEAFF. Written as DNA, the CDR3 is TGTGCCAGCAGTGACTCCAACGAAGGGTCTGAAGCTTTCTTT.

The CDR3: CASVTGFTDTQYF. CDR3 coding DNA: TGTGCCAGCGTGACAGGGTTTACAGATACGCAGTATTTT. The chain joins TRBV7-8 to TRBJ2-3; 7 bases fit TRBD1. Germline CDR1 reads SGHVS; CDR2 reads FQNEAQ. V lost 8 bases and J lost 3; bases outside the gene matches: 5. The length of the CDR3 is 13 residues.

This clonotype was counted many times. This chain connects TRBV5-1 to TRBJ1-4; TRBD1 is a possible D gene (5 bases). The ends were cut back, 7 bases at V and 0 bases at J, with 13 bases in the middle. This CDR3 contains 15 residues. CDR1 SGHRS and CDR2 YFSETQ come from the germline V gene. CDR3 coding DNA: TGCGCCAGCTCACCCCCGGGGGCAACTAATGAAAAACTGTTTTTT. Its protein product is CASSPPGATNEKLFF.

A note on this clonotype: Without the conserved terminal phenylalanine or tryptophan, this CDR3 likely stems from a read error. Because the CDR3's place on the DNA is in doubt, the DNA is left out and the CDR3 is given as listed by TCRdb. J is TRBJ2-3 and V is TRBV6-1; the D call in the table, TRBD2, was not verified against the DNA. Germline V gene lookup returns CDR1 MNHNS and CDR2 SASEGT. The CDR3 has 17 residues if both end residues are counted. Here the CDR3 reads CASSVERSSSYEQYFGP.

This chain links TRBV7-8 with TRBJ1-5; tentatively, D is TRBD1 (6 bases). Germline CDR1 is SGHVS and CDR2 is FQNEAQ. V was shortened by 0 bases and J by 7 bases, with 16 bases between the two germline ends. The CDR3 has 16 amino acids. CDR3 sequence reads: CASSLAHREGGQPQHF. The CDR3 nucleotides read TGTGCCAGCAGCTTAGCGCACAGGGAAGGGGGGCAGCCCCAGCATTTT.

This chain uses TRBV7-1 with TRBJ2-1; no firm D call. TRBV7-1 falls under the ORF class, with uncertain function. Trimming took 5 bases from V and 13 from J, leaving 18 bases between them. The CDR3 has 13 amino acids. CDR3 nucleotide sequence: TGTGCCAGCAGCATCCTTTATGGCAGCAGCCAGTTCTTC. It encodes CASSILYGSSQFF.

The chain links TRBV5-3 to TRBJ2-4; 10 bases match TRBD2. Judging by the DNA end, TRBJ2-7 fits better; the J call may be wrong. TRBV5-3 is designated an ORF whose function remains uncertain. CDR3 length: 15 amino acids. CDR3 region: CASLISGGFSYEQYF. In DNA, the CDR3 is TGTGCCAGTCTTATTAGCGGGGGGTTTTCCTACGAGCAGTACTTC.

This clonotype occurred a few times. The CDR3: CASSLGPPYNEQFF. In DNA form, the CDR3 reads TGTGCCAGCAGCTTAGGGCCTCCTTACAATGAGCAGTTCTTC. This sequence joins TRBV7-3 and TRBJ2-1; D uncertain. Germline CDR1 is SGHTA and CDR2 is FQGTGA. Trimming took off 2 bases at V and 4 bases at J, with 9 bases between the two ends. This CDR3 is built from 14 residues.

The chain joins TRBV7-3 to TRBJ2-1; tentatively, D is TRBD2 (5 bases). Germline values: CDR1 SGHTA, CDR2 FQGTGA. The CDR3 has 14 amino acids. V was cut by 5 bases and J by 9 bases, with 17 bases left in between. CDR3 sequence (DNA): TGTGCCAGCAGCGAACTAGGCGAGGTGGGTGAGCAGTTCTTC. It translates to CASSELGEVGEQFF.

This clonotype ranks as medium-sized. An end of the junction does not agree with germline; a read error may underlie this. The chain links TRBV7-7 to TRBJ2-7; D may correspond to TRBD1 or TRBD2 (6 bases each). The CDR3 has 14 amino acids. CDR1 and CDR2 from the germline V gene are SSHAT and FNYEAQ (reference sequence). The CDR3 sequence: CASSPGGGNHEQYF. The CDR3 DNA reads as TGTGCTAGCAGTCCCGGGGGCGGGAACCACGAGCAGTACTTC.